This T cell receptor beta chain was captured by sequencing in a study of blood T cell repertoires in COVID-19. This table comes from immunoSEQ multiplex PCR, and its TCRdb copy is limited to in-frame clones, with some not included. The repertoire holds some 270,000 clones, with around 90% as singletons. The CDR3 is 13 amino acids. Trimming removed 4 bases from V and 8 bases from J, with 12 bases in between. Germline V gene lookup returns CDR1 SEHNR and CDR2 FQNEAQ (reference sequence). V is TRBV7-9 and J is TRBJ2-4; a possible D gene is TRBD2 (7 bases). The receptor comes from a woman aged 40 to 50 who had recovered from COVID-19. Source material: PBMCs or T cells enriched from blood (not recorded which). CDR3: CASSSQGGDIQYF. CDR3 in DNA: TGTGCCAGCAGCTCACAGGGAGGGGACATTCAGTACTTC.